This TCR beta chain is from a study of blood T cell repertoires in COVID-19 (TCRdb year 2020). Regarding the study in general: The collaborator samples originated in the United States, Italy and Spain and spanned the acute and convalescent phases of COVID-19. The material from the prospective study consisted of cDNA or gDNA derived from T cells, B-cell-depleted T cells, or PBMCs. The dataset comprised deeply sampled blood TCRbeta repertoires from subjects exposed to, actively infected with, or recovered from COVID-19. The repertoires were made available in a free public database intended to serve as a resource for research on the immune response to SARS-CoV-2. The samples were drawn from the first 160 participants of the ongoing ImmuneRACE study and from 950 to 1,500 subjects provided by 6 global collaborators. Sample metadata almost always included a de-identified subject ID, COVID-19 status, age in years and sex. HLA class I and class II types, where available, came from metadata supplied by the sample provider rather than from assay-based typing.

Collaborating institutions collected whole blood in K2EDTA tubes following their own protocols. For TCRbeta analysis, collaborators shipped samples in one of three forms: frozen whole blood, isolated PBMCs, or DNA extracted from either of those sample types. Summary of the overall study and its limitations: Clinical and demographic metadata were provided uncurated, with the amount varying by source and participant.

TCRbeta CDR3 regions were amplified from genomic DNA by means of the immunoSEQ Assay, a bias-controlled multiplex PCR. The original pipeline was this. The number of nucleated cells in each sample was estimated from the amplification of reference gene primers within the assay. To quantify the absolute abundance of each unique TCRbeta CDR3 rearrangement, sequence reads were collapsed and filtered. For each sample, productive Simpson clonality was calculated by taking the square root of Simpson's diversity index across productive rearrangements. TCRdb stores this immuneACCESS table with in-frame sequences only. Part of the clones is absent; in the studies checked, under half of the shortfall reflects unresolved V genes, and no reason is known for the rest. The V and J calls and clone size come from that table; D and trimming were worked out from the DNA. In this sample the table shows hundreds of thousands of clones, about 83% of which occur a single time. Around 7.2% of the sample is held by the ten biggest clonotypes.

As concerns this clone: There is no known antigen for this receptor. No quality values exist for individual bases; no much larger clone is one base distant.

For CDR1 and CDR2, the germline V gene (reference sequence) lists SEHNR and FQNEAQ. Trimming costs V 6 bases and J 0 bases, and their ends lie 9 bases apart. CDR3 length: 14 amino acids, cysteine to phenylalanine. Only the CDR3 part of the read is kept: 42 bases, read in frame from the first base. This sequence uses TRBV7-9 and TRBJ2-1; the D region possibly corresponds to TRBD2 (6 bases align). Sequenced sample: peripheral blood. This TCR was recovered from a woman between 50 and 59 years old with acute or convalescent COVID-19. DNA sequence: TGTGCCAGCAGTTCCGGGAGCTCCTACAATGAGCAGTTCTTC. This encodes CASSSGSSYNEQFF.